This TCR beta chain derives from a study of PD-L1 blockade in urothelial cancer. The ends were cut back, 6 bases at V and 8 bases at J, with 17 bases in the middle. The CDR3 has 14 amino acids. Germline CDR1 is MNHEY and CDR2 is SMNVEV (reference sequence). The assay was immunoSEQ multiplex PCR, and TCRdb's table has in-frame clones only and misses some. The table lists under 130,000 clones, 70% to 90% of them singletons. The sequences come from PBMCs, collected around atezolizumab (anti-PD-L1) treatment. V is TRBV27 and J is TRBJ2-1; possible D gene TRBD2, 5 bases. The clonotype comes from a man aged 45-65 years with urothelial cancer. The DNA of the CDR3 is TGTGCCAGCAGCCCCCGCCGGAGGTTCGATGAGCAGTTCTTC. Its translation: CASSPRRRFDEQFF.